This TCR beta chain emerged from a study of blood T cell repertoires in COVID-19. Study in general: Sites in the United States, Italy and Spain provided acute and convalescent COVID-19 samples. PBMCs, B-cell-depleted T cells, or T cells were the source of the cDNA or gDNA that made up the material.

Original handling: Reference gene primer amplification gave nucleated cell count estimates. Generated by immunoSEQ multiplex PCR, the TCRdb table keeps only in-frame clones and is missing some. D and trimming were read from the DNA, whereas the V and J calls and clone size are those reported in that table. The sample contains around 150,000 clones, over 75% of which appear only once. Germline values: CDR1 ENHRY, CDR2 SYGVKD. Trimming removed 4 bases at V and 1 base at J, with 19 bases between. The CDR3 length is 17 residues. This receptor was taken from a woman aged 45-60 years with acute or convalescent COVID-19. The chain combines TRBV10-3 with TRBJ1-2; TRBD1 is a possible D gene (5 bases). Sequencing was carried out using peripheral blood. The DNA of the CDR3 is TGTGCCATCAGTGCGGCCCAGGGTGGGGTTGGTAACTATGGCTACACCTTC. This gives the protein CAISAAQGGVGNYGYTF.